Listed here are 5 T cell receptor beta chains from one sample, sequenced in a study of post-analysis software for immune sequencing data. The TCR beta cDNA libraries contained unique molecular identifiers. TCRdb reanalysed the PCR reads using MiXCR and keeps one entry per CDR3 protein. Here the sample spans 160,000 or so distinct CDR3 sequences, about 36% being singletons. The sequences come from blood, collected after autologous hematopoietic stem cell transplantation. These receptors were collected from a girl aged 10-17 years with multiple sclerosis.

This clonotype came up a few times. The chain is built from TRBV5-1 and TRBJ2-1, with 7 bases lining up with TRBD2. Germline V gene data show CDR1 as SGHRS and CDR2 as YFSETQ. The CDR3 extends over 18 amino acids. The V and J ends lost 4 bases and 7 bases, in that order; junction bases with no gene match: 20. The CDR3 DNA follows: TGCGCCAGCAGCCCAAACCCTCTGGGGCGGGGGACTACAAATGAGCAGTTCTTC. Amino acids: CASSPNPLGRGTTNEQFF.

Comment on this clonotype: One junction end does not reproduce the germline sequence, and a read error may be involved. The rearrangement joins TRBV12-3 or TRBV12-4 to TRBJ2-7; D is possibly TRBD2 (6 bases). The CDR3 covers 18 residues. CDR3 in DNA: TGTGCCAGCAGGTTAGTCTCCCGACGAGCGGGTGCCCTTAACGAGCAGTACTTC. Its translation: CASRLVSRRAGALNEQYF.

The V and J genes are TRBV12-3 or TRBV12-4 and TRBJ2-4; 8 nucleotides match TRBD1. The V gene end was trimmed by 4 bases and the J gene end by 9 bases; junction bases not matched to a gene: 14. This CDR3 is 16 amino acids long. The chain's CDR3 is CASSSLPSDRDGIQYF. CDR3 coding DNA: TGTGCCAGCAGTTCACTCCCCTCGGACAGGGACGGCATTCAGTACTTC.

This clonotype was observed a few times. The CDR3, as DNA: TGTGCCACCGAACTAGCGGGAGCAGGCACAGATACGCAGTATTTT. Translation: CATELAGAGTDTQYF. This rearrangement joins TRBV11-2 to TRBJ2-3; TRBD2 agrees at 11 bases. Trimming took 10 bases from V and 1 from J; bases not matched to a gene: 7. In germline, CDR1 is SGHAT, CDR2 FQNNGV. The CDR3 totals 15 residues.

This sequence joins TRBV11-2 and TRBJ1-4, with 9 bases aligning to TRBD1. The CDR3 has 16 amino acids. CDR1 and CDR2 from the germline V gene are SGHAT and FQNNGV. The V gene end was trimmed by 3 bases and the J gene end by 2 bases; junction bases not matched to a gene: 4. CDR3 nucleotide sequence: TGTGCCAGCAGCTTCACAGGGGGCTGGACTAATGAAAAACTGTTTTTT. Residues: CASSFTGGWTNEKLFF. The whole variable domain, filled in from reference TRBV11-2 and TRBJ1-4, reads EAGVAQSPRYKIIEKRQSVAFWCNPISGHATLYWYQQILGQGPKLLIQFQNNGVVDDSQLPKDRFSAERLKGVDSTLKIQPAKLEDSAVYLCASSFTGGWTNEKLFFGSGTQLSVL.